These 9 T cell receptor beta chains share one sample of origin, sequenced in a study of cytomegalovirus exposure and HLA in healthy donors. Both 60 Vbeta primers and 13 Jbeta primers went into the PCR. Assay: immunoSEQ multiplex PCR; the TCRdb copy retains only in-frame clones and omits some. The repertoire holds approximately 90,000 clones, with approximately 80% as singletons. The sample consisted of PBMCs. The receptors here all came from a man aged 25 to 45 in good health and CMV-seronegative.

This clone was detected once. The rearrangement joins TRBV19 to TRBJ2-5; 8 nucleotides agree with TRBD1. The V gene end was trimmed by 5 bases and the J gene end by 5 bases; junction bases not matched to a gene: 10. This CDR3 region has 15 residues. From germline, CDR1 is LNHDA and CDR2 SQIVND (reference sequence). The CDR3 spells CASSERTGSGETQYF. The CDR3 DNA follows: TGTGCCAGTAGTGAGAGGACAGGGTCTGGGGAGACCCAGTACTTC.

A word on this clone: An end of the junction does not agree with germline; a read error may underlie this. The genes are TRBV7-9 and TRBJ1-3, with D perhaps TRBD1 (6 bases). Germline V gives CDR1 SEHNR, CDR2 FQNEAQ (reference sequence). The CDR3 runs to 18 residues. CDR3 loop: CSSSLGTLRGKSGNTIYF. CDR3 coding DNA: TGTTCCAGCAGCTTAGGGACGCTCAGGGGTAAATCTGGAAACACCATATATTTT. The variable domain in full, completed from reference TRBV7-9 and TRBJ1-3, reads DTGVSQNPRHKITKRGQNVTFRCDPISEHNRLYWYRQTLGQGPEFLTYFQNEAQLEKSRLLSDRFSAERPKGSFSTLEIQRTEQGDSAMYLCSSSLGTLRGKSGNTIYFGEGSWLTVV.

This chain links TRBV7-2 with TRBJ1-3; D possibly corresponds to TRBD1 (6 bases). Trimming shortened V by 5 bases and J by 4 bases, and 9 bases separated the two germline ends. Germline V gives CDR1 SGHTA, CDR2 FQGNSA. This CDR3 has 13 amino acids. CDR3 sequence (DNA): TGTGCCAGCAGCGCTGACAGGGGAAACACCATATATTTT. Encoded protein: CASSADRGNTIYF.

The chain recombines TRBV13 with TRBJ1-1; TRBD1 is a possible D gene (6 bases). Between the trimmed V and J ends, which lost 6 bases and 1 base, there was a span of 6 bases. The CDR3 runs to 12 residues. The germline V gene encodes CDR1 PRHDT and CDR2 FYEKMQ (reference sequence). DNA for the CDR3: TGTGCCAGCAGACAGGGGAACACTGAAGCTTTCTTT. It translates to CASRQGNTEAFF.

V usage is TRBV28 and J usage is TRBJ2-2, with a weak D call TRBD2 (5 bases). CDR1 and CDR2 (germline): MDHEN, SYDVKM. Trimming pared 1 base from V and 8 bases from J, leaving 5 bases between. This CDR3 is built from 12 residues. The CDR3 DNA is TGTGCCAGCAGTTTATCGGGAGGGGAGCTGTTTTTT. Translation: CASSLSGGELFF. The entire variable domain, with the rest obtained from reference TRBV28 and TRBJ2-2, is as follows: DVKVTQSSRYLVKRTGEKVFLECVQDMDHENMFWYRQDPGLGLRLIYFSYDVKMKEKGDIPEGYSVSREKKERFSLILESASTNQTSMYLCASSLSGGELFFGEGSRLTVL.

The CDR3 is CSAGKAYEQYF. Written as DNA, the CDR3 is TGCAGTGCTGGCAAAGCGTACGAGCAGTACTTC. The chain recombines TRBV20-1 with TRBJ2-7; D is ambiguous. CDR1 is DFQATT, CDR2 SNEGSKA, per germline (reference sequence). Trimming removed 5 bases from V and 4 bases from J, with 9 bases in between. There are 11 residues in the CDR3.

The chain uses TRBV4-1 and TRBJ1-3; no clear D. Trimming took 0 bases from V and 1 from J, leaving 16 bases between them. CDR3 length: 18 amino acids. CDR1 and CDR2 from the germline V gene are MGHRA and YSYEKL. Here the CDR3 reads CASSQDSSRGPSGNTIYF. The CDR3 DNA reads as TGCGCCAGCAGCCAAGATTCGTCTCGGGGTCCGTCTGGAAACACCATATATTTT.

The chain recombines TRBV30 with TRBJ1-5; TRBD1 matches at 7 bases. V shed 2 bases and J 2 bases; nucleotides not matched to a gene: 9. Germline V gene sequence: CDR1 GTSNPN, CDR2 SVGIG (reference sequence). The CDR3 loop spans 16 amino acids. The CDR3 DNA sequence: TGTGCCTGGAGTACCCAGCCGGGGACAGGCAATCAGCCCCAGCATTTT. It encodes CAWSTQPGTGNQPQHF.

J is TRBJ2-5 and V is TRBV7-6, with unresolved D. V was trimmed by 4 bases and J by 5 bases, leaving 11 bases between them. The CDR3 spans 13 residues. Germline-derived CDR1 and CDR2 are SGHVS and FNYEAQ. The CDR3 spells CASSSHGSETQYF. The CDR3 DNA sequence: TGTGCCAGCAGCTCACATGGTTCTGAGACCCAGTACTTC.